These 19 T cell receptor beta chains came from one sample sequenced in a study of T cells in Graves' hyperthyroidism and ophthalmopathy. TCR beta CDR3 sequences were amplified from RNA transcripts. A set of HTBI primers served as the primers for a first-round RT-PCR of the TCR CDR3. TCRdb fed the multiplex PCR reads into MiXCR, producing one record per CDR3 protein. This table holds about 620,000 distinct CDR3 sequences, 16% found once. The sample was blood. The receptors were gathered from a woman aged 30 to 39 with Graves' hyperthyroidism.

The chain has TRBV9 and TRBJ2-1, with 10 bases identical to TRBD2. Looked up from germline, CDR1 is SGDLS and CDR2 is YYNGEE. With 1 base clipped from V and 6 bases from J, the junction kept 4 bases outside the gene matches. CDR3 length: 15 amino acids. CDR3 sequence reads: CASSVNLAGVNEQFF. In DNA, the CDR3 is TGTGCCAGCAGCGTAAATCTAGCGGGAGTCAATGAGCAGTTCTTC. Combining the CDR3 with reference TRBV9 and TRBJ2-1 gives the whole variable domain DSGVTQTPKHLITATGQRVTLRCSPRSGDLSVYWYQQSLDQGLQFLIQYYNGEERAKGNILERFSAQQFPDLHSELNLSSLELGDSALYFCASSVNLAGVNEQFFGPGTRLTVL.

This clonotype was observed a handful of times. The rearrangement joins TRBV7-3 to TRBJ2-5, with D uncertain. The CDR3 sequence is 13 residues long. The germline V gene has CDR1 SGHTA and CDR2 FQGTGA. Trimming removed 3 bases from V and 1 base from J, with 6 bases in between. DNA for the CDR3: TGTGCCAGCAGCTTTTCCACCCAAGAGACCCAGTACTTC. Encoded protein: CASSFSTQETQYF.

With regard to this clonotype: A much larger clone lies one base from this, so it may be a read error. CDR3 amino acids: CAWSQGRDQPQHF. CDR3 sequence (DNA): TGTGCCTGGAGTCAGGGCAGGGATCAGCCCCAGCATTTT. The V call is TRBV30, the J call TRBJ1-5; D might be TRBD1 (5 bases). CDR3 size: 13 residues. Germline assignment: CDR1 GTSNPN and CDR2 SVGIG (reference sequence). V shed 2 bases and J shed 5 bases, with 10 bases lying between them.

This chain connects TRBV7-9 to TRBJ2-1, with 15 bases lining up with TRBD2. The CDR3 totals 20 residues. The germline V gene encodes CDR1 SEHNR and CDR2 FQNEAQ (reference sequence). V lost 10 bases, J lost 1 base, and 17 bases stayed unmatched. Written as DNA, the CDR3 is TGTGCCACCGACGGTCCGACCGGGACTAGCGGGAGGAGGTCCTACAATGAGCAGTTCTTC. Amino acids: CATDGPTGTSGRRSYNEQFF. Supplemented by reference TRBV7-9 and TRBJ2-1, the full variable domain reads DTGVSQNPRHKITKRGQNVTFRCDPISEHNRLYWYRQTLGQGPEFLTYFQNEAQLEKSRLLSDRFSAERPKGSFSTLEIQRTEQGDSAMYLCATDGPTGTSGRRSYNEQFFGPGTRLTVL.

This chain joins TRBV4-1 and TRBJ2-1, with 11 bases aligning to TRBD2. The V gene's germline CDR1 is MGHRA and CDR2 YSYEKL. Trimming took 1 base from V and 7 from J; bases not matched to a gene: 9. The CDR3 contains 17 residues. The CDR3 spells CASSQVLTSGSRNEQFF. CDR3 in DNA: TGCGCCAGCAGCCAAGTCTTAACTAGCGGGAGTAGGAATGAGCAGTTCTTC.

This clonotype was recorded at least ten times. The rearrangement links TRBV20-1 to TRBJ2-1, with D possibly matching TRBD2 (6 bases). Germline assignment: CDR1 DFQATT and CDR2 SNEGSKA (reference sequence). With 4 bases removed from V and 4 bases from J, the gap between germline ends came to 17 bases. The CDR3 sequence is 15 residues long. CDR3 region: CSANGPSVMYNEQFF. CDR3 sequence (DNA): TGCAGTGCTAACGGGCCTAGCGTTATGTACAATGAGCAGTTCTTC.

The CDR3 DNA follows: TGCGCCAGCAGTGAGGGGGCCGGGGAGACCCAGTACTTC. It codes for CASSEGAGETQYF. The chain is built from TRBV10-1 and TRBJ2-5; perhaps TRBD1 as D (5 bases). CDR1 and CDR2 (germline): WNHNN, SYGVQD (reference sequence). CDR3 length: 13 amino acids. V dropped 2 bases and J dropped 5 bases, with 9 bases sitting between them.

This clonotype was detected ten times or more. The chain combines TRBV2 with TRBJ2-1; TRBD2 matches 14 bases. This CDR3 comprises 14 residues. V shed 7 bases, J shed 6 bases, and the junction held 2 bases outside the gene matches. Per germline, CDR1 SNHLY and CDR2 FYNNEI. The CDR3 sequence: CASTGLAGVNEQFF. The CDR3 nucleotides are TGTGCCAGCACGGGACTAGCGGGAGTCAATGAGCAGTTCTTC.

This sequence joins TRBV4-1 and TRBJ1-2, with unresolved D. V was pared by 1 base and J by 4 bases, with 22 bases between. Germline V gene sequence: CDR1 MGHRA, CDR2 YSYEKL. The CDR3 covers 18 residues. The CDR3 nucleotides read TGCGCCAGCAGCCAAGTGTACGCGACTCCTAACGGGTCCTATGGCTACACCTTC. Translated: CASSQVYATPNGSYGYTF.

This clonotype was seen more than once but under ten times. This chain connects TRBV2 to TRBJ2-7; D may be TRBD1 (6 bases). The CDR3 has 14 residues. Germline assignment: CDR1 SNHLY and CDR2 FYNNEI. V was clipped by 5 bases and J by 6 bases, with 17 bases between them. The CDR3 bases are TGTGCCAGCAGTATCCAACCGGGACATGGCGAGCAGTACTTC. The encoded protein is CASSIQPGHGEQYF. Drawing the rest from reference TRBV2 and TRBJ2-7, the complete variable domain is EPEVTQTPSHQVTQMGQEVILRCVPISNHLYFYWYRQILGQKVEFLVSFYNNEISEKSEIFDDQFSVERPDGSNFTLKIRSTKLEDSAMYFCASSIQPGHGEQYFGPGTRLTVT.

This clonotype was detected ten times or more. The CDR3 DNA sequence: TGTGCCAGCAGTTTATTTCCGACAGGGGCTTACTATGGCTACACCTTC. Protein sequence: CASSLFPTGAYYGYTF. The chain carries TRBV28 and TRBJ1-2, with 8 bases aligning to TRBD1. The length of the CDR3 is 16 residues. Germline CDR1 and CDR2: MDHEN and SYDVKM. The trim removed 1 base at V and 3 bases at J, leaving 7 bases unmatched.

This clonotype was counted only a few times. The chain uses TRBV14 and TRBJ2-7, with 9 bases matching TRBD2. This CDR3 has 15 amino acids. Germline-derived CDR1 and CDR2 are SGHDN and FVKESK. J gave up 8 bases and V 3 bases, and 11 bases lay outside the gene matches. The CDR3 DNA sequence: TGTGCCAGCAGCCAGGTTAGCGGGAGTCAGTCAAAGCAGTACTTC. It is translated as CASSQVSGSQSKQYF.

The gene calls are TRBV4-2 and TRBJ2-1, with D possibly matching TRBD2 (5 bases). The CDR3 has 18 residues. V lost 0 bases and J 0 bases, leaving 15 bases between the germline ends. CDR1 and CDR2 from the germline V gene are LGHNA and YNFKEQ. The CDR3 DNA reads TGTGCCAGCAGCCAAGATCTTCCGGGAATGAGCTCCTACAATGAGCAGTTCTTC. As protein: CASSQDLPGMSSYNEQFF.

There are many counts of this clonotype. This chain uses TRBV24-1 with TRBJ2-1; 13 positions match TRBD2. This CDR3 contains 17 residues. Trimming took 2 bases from V and 0 from J; bases not matched to a gene: 0. Germline CDR1 reads KGHDR; CDR2 reads SFDVKD. For the CDR3, the DNA is TGTGCCACCAGTGATTGGACTAGCGGGAGCTCCTACAATGAGCAGTTCTTC. It yields the protein CATSDWTSGSSYNEQFF.

The table lists this clonotype with many counts. CDR3 in DNA: TGTGCCAGCAGTTGGAGGAAGACTAACTATGGCTACACCTTC. It specifies CASSWRKTNYGYTF. The chain is built from TRBV27 and TRBJ1-2; D unclear. Per germline, CDR1 MNHEY and CDR2 SMNVEV (reference sequence). There are 14 residues in the CDR3. The germline V and J ends were trimmed by 4 bases and 0 bases, with 9 bases remaining between them.

A note on this clonotype: This may stem from a read error, because a much larger clone lies one nucleotide away. V usage is TRBV2 and J usage is TRBJ2-3; D gene ambiguous. The J call may be faulty, since TRBJ1-5 better matches the DNA end. Germline V gene data show CDR1 as SNHLY and CDR2 as FYNNEI. CDR3 length: 17 residues. The CDR3 spells CASSEGRGLDSTDTQHF. The CDR3, as DNA: TGTGCCAGCAGTGAAGGGCGAGGACTCGATAGCACAGATACGCAGCATTTT.

The rearrangement joins TRBV29-1 to TRBJ1-1; the D gene is possibly TRBD1 (5 bases). V was shortened by 5 bases and J by 1 base, with 11 bases between the two germline ends. Germline loops: CDR1 SQVTM, CDR2 ANQGSEA. This CDR3 has 13 residues. In nucleotides, the CDR3 is TGCAGCGTTCGACGGCAGGGGAACACTGAAGCTTTCTTT. Amino acids: CSVRRQGNTEAFF.

Note on this clonotype: A much larger clone sits a single nucleotide away, making a read error possible. This rearrangement joins TRBV24-1 to TRBJ2-7; 7 nucleotides line up with TRBD1. The CDR3 loop spans 13 amino acids. Trimming took 3 bases from V and 2 from J; bases not matched to a gene: 0. Per germline, CDR1 KGHDR and CDR2 SFDVKD. CDR3 amino acids: CATSDGTAYEQYF. The CDR3 DNA follows: TGTGCCACCAGTGATGGGACAGCCTACGAGCAGTACTTC.

The chain joins TRBV6-4 to TRBJ2-3; D perhaps matches TRBD2 (6 bases). Trimming took off 8 bases at V and 3 bases at J, with 9 bases between the two ends. The CDR3 has 12 amino acids. Germline CDR1 MRHNA, CDR2 SNTAGT. CDR3 nucleotide sequence: TGTGCCAGCTCGGGAGAGACAGATACGCAGTATTTT. Protein: CASSGETDTQYF.